This passage covers 20 T cell receptor beta chains from one sample sequenced in a study of shared clonotypes between healthy human individuals. Libraries were prepared by immunoSEQ multiplex PCR; TCRdb keeps only in-frame clonotypes and omits some of them. The sample consists of hundreds of thousands of clones, about 96% of them appearing once. Sequencing used naive CD4+ T cells sorted from blood. Indicated subset: CD45RA+ positively selected. Source of these receptors: a woman younger than 45 in good health.

This sequence joins TRBV7-9 and TRBJ2-3, with TRBD1 matching over 7 bases. There are 16 residues in the CDR3. V trimming: 5 bases; J trimming: 4 bases; junction bases outside the gene matches: 12. The germline V gene encodes CDR1 SEHNR and CDR2 FQNEAQ (reference sequence). CDR3 amino acids: CASSRGQLGGPDTQYF. DNA for the CDR3: TGTGCCAGCAGCCGGGGACAATTAGGGGGCCCAGATACGCAGTATTTT.

J is TRBJ2-5 and V is TRBV5-6, with 10 bases aligning to TRBD1. The J call may be in error: the DNA end matches TRBJ2-7 better. Germline CDR1 is SGHDT and CDR2 is YYEEEE. This CDR3 region has 15 residues. CDR3 sequence: CASSGGTGASYEQYF. CDR3 DNA: TGTGCCAGCAGTGGGGGGACAGGGGCCTCCTACGAGCAGTACTTC.

This rearrangement joins TRBV6-5 to TRBJ1-2; D is unresolved. This CDR3 is 15 amino acids long. V shed 0 bases and J shed 4 bases, with 12 bases lying between them. Germline loops: CDR1 MNHEY, CDR2 SVGAGI. The CDR3 region is CASSYSLLGSYGYTF. The CDR3 DNA reads as TGTGCCAGCAGTTACTCTTTACTTGGGAGCTATGGCTACACCTTC.

This chain joins TRBV7-9 and TRBJ2-7; D may match TRBD1 or TRBD2 (6 bases each). This CDR3 contains 14 residues. Germline V gene data show CDR1 as SEHNR and CDR2 as FQNEAQ (reference sequence). The V and J ends lost 6 bases and 6 bases respectively, with 18 bases between them. This CDR3 is CASSPNREASEQYF. CDR3 in DNA: TGTGCCAGCAGTCCTAACAGGGAGGCAAGCGAGCAGTACTTC.

The chain has TRBV5-4 and TRBJ2-1; 15 nucleotides match TRBD2. Germline V CDR1 and CDR2: SGHNT, YYREEE (reference sequence). The CDR3 is 19 residues long. V gave up 4 bases and J gave up 0 bases; unmatched junction bases: 8. The CDR3 DNA follows: TGTGCCAGCAGCCAAGGACTAGCGGGAGGGCCGAGCTCCTACAATGAGCAGTTCTTC. Its protein is CASSQGLAGGPSSYNEQFF.

The V call is TRBV11-2, the J call TRBJ2-7; 7 bases align to TRBD2. Germline V CDR1 and CDR2: SGHAT, FQNNGV. The CDR3 is made up of 16 amino acids. V gave up 5 bases and J gave up 4 bases; unmatched junction bases: 14. CDR3 sequence reads: CASSPQLAGEKYEQYF. CDR3 DNA sequence: TGTGCCAGCAGCCCCCAGCTGGCGGGAGAGAAATACGAGCAGTACTTC. Filled out from reference TRBV11-2 and TRBJ2-7, the complete variable domain reads EAGVAQSPRYKIIEKRQSVAFWCNPISGHATLYWYQQILGQGPKLLIQFQNNGVVDDSQLPKDRFSAERLKGVDSTLKIQPAKLEDSAVYLCASSPQLAGEKYEQYFGPGTRLTVT.

The chain links TRBV18 to TRBJ1-3; D is uncertain. Trimming shortened V by 0 bases and J by 4 bases, and 10 bases separated the two germline ends. This CDR3 region has 15 residues. CDR1 and CDR2 from the germline V gene are KGHSH and LQKENI. The CDR3 DNA reads TGTGCCAGCTCACCACCGGCACGGAACGGAAACACCATATATTTT. Its translation is CASSPPARNGNTIYF.

V and J are TRBV11-2 and TRBJ2-7; TRBD2 is a possible D gene (5 bases). Trimming stripped 3 bases from V and 0 bases from J, with 9 bases between. The CDR3 consists of 14 residues. CDR1 SGHAT and CDR2 FQNNGV come from the germline V gene. The chain's CDR3 is CASSFTGFSYEQYF. In DNA form, the CDR3 reads TGTGCCAGCAGCTTTACGGGGTTCTCCTACGAGCAGTACTTC. Looking up the rest from reference TRBV11-2 and TRBJ2-7 gives the full variable domain: EAGVAQSPRYKIIEKRQSVAFWCNPISGHATLYWYQQILGQGPKLLIQFQNNGVVDDSQLPKDRFSAERLKGVDSTLKIQPAKLEDSAVYLCASSFTGFSYEQYFGPGTRLTVT.

CDR3 protein: CASTPGQGRSNQPQHF. The CDR3 DNA is TGTGCCAGCACCCCAGGACAGGGCAGAAGCAATCAGCCCCAGCATTTT. The chain combines TRBV2 with TRBJ1-5; the match to TRBD1 covers 8 bases. CDR1 is SNHLY and CDR2 is FYNNEI in the germline V gene. The V segment lost 7 bases and the J segment 1 base; nucleotides outside the gene matches: 9. The CDR3 spans 16 residues.

This clone was recorded once. V is TRBV27 and J is TRBJ1-1; tentatively, D is TRBD1 (6 bases). V gave up 7 bases and J gave up 1 base, with 16 bases separating them. CDR1 is MNHEY, CDR2 SMNVEV, per germline (reference sequence). CDR3 length: 15 amino acids. CDR3 in amino acids: CASILRGGPNTEAFF. Here the CDR3 DNA reads TGTGCCAGCATCCTAAGGGGGGGACCGAACACTGAAGCTTTCTTT.

The gene calls are TRBV2 and TRBJ2-3; 10 bases agree with TRBD2. The ends lost 7 bases at V and 1 base at J; junction bases unmatched: 5. CDR1 SNHLY and CDR2 FYNNEI come from the germline V gene. This CDR3 spans 15 amino acids. CDR3 DNA sequence: TGTGCCAGCAACCCCCTAGCGGGAGGCACAGATACGCAGTATTTT. Protein sequence: CASNPLAGGTDTQYF. Complete variable domain (other parts from reference TRBV2 and TRBJ2-3): EPEVTQTPSHQVTQMGQEVILRCVPISNHLYFYWYRQILGQKVEFLVSFYNNEISEKSEIFDDQFSVERPDGSNFTLKIRSTKLEDSAMYFCASNPLAGGTDTQYFGPGTRLTVL.

The J gene is TRBJ2-2, the V gene TRBV28; 7 bases are shared with TRBD2. V shed 5 bases and J 6 bases; nucleotides not matched to a gene: 3. This CDR3 spans 13 amino acids. Germline assignment: CDR1 MDHEN and CDR2 SYDVKM. CDR3 protein: CASSPRGAGELFF. CDR3 in DNA: TGTGCCAGCAGTCCACGGGGGGCCGGGGAGCTGTTTTTT.

The V gene is TRBV28, the J gene TRBJ1-3; weak D call: TRBD1 (6 bases). This CDR3 comprises 13 residues. Per germline, CDR1 MDHEN and CDR2 SYDVKM. Trimming removed 4 bases at V and 8 bases at J, with 12 bases between. The CDR3 region is CASSSQGLHTIYF. The DNA of the CDR3 is TGTGCCAGCAGTTCCCAGGGGTTACACACCATATATTTT.

The V call is TRBV27, the J call TRBJ2-7; D is uncertain. Germline V gene sequence: CDR1 MNHEY, CDR2 SMNVEV (reference sequence). The V end was cut by 0 bases, the J end by 2 bases, with 11 bases between. The CDR3 spans 15 residues. DNA for the CDR3: TGTGCCAGCAGTTTATCCCCCATAGTCCCCTACGAGCAGTACTTC. The encoded protein is CASSLSPIVPYEQYF.

V is TRBV11-2 and J is TRBJ2-1; TRBD2 aligns across 8 bases. After removal of 2 bases from V and 6 bases from J, the junction contained 15 bases not matched to a gene. The CDR3 covers 18 residues. From germline, CDR1 is SGHAT and CDR2 FQNNGV. The CDR3 DNA reads TGTGCCAGCAGCTTAAGGGCGAGCGGGAGAATCGGAGGCAATGAGCAGTTCTTC. Translated, it gives CASSLRASGRIGGNEQFF.

The V and J genes are TRBV29-1 and TRBJ1-1; possible D gene TRBD1, 6 bases. This CDR3 is 13 amino acids long. Deletions cut 6 bases from V and 1 base from J, with 12 bases between. Per germline, CDR1 SQVTM and CDR2 ANQGSEA. The DNA of the CDR3 is TGCAGCGTGAGACAGGATCCGAACACTGAAGCTTTCTTT. It translates to CSVRQDPNTEAFF.

This chain links TRBV11-2 with TRBJ2-7, with 8 bases lining up with TRBD1. From germline, CDR1 is SGHAT and CDR2 FQNNGV. V shed 4 bases, J shed 8 bases, and the junction held 10 bases outside the gene matches. The CDR3 loop spans 14 amino acids. The DNA of the CDR3 is TGTGCCAGCAGCTCTGACAGGGGAGTGGTGAAGCAGTACTTC. Protein product: CASSSDRGVVKQYF.

This chain uses TRBV7-3 with TRBJ2-5, with 11 bases identical to TRBD2. The J call is in doubt because the DNA end fits TRBJ2-7 better. Germline lookup yields CDR1 SGHTA and CDR2 FQGTGA. CDR3 length: 14 amino acids. The CDR3 here is CASSPGLADYEQYF. In nucleotides, the CDR3 is TGTGCCAGCAGCCCGGGACTAGCGGACTACGAGCAGTACTTC.

This clone has just one count. The J gene is TRBJ2-4, the V gene TRBV25-1; 7 nucleotides align to TRBD2. The V segment lost 9 bases and the J segment 3 bases; nucleotides outside the gene matches: 5. Germline-derived CDR1 and CDR2 are MGHDK and SYGVNS. This CDR3 has 13 residues. CDR3 DNA sequence: TGTGCCAGTGGGGGGGTTGGCAAAAACATTCAGTACTTC. As protein: CASGGVGKNIQYF.

The chain combines TRBV7-8 with TRBJ2-4; D might be TRBD1 (5 bases). Trimming cost V 3 bases and J 0 bases, with 9 bases left between them. The length of the CDR3 is 15 residues. Germline loops: CDR1 SGHVS, CDR2 FQNEAQ. The CDR3 DNA reads TGTGCCAGCAGCTTTTATGGGGCAGCCAAAAACATTCAGTACTTC. This gives the protein CASSFYGAAKNIQYF. The whole variable domain, remainder taken from reference TRBV7-8 and TRBJ2-4, is GAGVSQSPRYKVAKRGQDVALRCDPISGHVSLFWYQQALGQGPEFLTYFQNEAQLDKSGLPSDRFFAERPEGSVSTLKIQRTQQEDSAVYLCASSFYGAAKNIQYFGAGTRLSVL.